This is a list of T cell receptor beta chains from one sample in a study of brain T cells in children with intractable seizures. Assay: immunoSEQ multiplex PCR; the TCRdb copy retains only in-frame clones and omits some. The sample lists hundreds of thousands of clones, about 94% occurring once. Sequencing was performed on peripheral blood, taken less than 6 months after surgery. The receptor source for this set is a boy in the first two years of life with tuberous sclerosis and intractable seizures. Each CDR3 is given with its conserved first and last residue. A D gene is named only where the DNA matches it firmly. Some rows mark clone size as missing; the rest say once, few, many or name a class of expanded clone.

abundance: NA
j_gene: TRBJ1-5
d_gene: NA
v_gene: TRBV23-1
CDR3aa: CASSRWAVSNQPQHF
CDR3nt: TGCGCCAGCAGTCGGTGGGCAGTTAGCAATCAGCCCCAGCATTTT

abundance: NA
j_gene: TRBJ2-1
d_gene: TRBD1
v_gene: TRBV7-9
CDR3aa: CASSSAGTGTSSEQFF
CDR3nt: TGTGCCAGCAGCTCAGCCGGGACAGGGACTTCTAGTGAGCAGTTCTTC

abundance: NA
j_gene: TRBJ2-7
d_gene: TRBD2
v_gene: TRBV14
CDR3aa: CASSRRTVSSGITSSYEQYF
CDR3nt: TGTGCCAGCAGCCGCCGAACCGTTTCTAGCGGGATAACTAGCTCCTACGAGCAGTACTTC

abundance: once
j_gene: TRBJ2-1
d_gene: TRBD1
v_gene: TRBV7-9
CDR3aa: CASSLSTGQFYNEQFF
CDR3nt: TGTGCCAGCAGCTTAAGCACGGGACAGTTTTACAATGAGCAGTTCTTC

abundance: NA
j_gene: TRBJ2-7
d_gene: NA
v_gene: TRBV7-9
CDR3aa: CASSPDWGTFSSAYF
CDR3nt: TGTGCCAGCAGCCCCGACTGGGGAACATTCTCCAGTGCGTACTTC

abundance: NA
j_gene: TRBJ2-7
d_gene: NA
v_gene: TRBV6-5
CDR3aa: CASSYSQKYSYEQYF
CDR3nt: TGTGCCAGCAGTTACTCACAGAAGTACTCCTACGAGCAGTACTTC

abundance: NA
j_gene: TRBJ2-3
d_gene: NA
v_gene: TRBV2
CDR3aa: CASMRREATDTQYF
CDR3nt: TGTGCCAGCATGAGGAGGGAAGCCACAGATACGCAGTATTTT

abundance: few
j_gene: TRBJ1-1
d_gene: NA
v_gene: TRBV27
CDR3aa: CASSLYGDTGAFF
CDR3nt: TGTGCCAGCAGTTTATACGGCGACACGGGAGCTTTCTTT

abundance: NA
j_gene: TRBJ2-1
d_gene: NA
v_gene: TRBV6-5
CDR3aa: CASSSERIEQFF
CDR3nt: TGTGCCAGCAGTAGCGAGAGGATTGAGCAGTTCTTC

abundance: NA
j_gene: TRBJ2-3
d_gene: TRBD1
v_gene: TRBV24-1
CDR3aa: CATSDSDRVFTDTQYF
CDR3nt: TGTGCCACCAGTGATTCCGACAGGGTCTTCACAGATACGCAGTATTTT

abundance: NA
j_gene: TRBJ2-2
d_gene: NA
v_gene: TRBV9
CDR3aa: CASSAIDSPGELFF
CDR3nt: TGTGCCAGCAGCGCCATCGATTCACCGGGGGAGCTGTTTTTT

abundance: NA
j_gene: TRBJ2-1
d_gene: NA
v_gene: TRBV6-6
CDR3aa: CASSYSGTYNEQFF
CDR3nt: TGTGCCAGCAGTTACTCAGGGACCTACAATGAGCAGTTCTTC

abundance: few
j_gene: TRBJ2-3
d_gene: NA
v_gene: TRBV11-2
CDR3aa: CASSPGLGRDTQYF
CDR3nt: TGTGCCAGCAGCCCGGGACTGGGACGAGATACGCAGTATTTT

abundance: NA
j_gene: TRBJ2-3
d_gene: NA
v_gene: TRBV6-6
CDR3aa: CASRPRPGVSTDTQYF
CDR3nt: TGTGCCAGCAGACCCCGTCCCGGAGTCAGCACAGATACGCAGTATTTT

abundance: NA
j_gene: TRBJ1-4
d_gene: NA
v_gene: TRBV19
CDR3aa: CASSTTGGEKLFF
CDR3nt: TGTGCCAGTAGTACTACGGGGGGGGAAAAACTGTTTTTT

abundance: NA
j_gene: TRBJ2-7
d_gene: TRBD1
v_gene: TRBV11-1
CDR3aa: CASSFTDRGSYEQYF
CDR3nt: TGTGCCAGCAGCTTTACCGACAGGGGGTCCTACGAGCAGTACTTC

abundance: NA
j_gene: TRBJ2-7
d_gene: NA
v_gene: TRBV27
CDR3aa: CASSFRVPQGRASYEQYF
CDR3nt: TGTGCCAGCAGTTTTCGAGTACCCCAGGGGAGGGCCTCCTACGAGCAGTACTTC

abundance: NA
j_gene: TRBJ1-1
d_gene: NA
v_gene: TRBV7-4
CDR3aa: CASSLFGGATEAFF
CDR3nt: TGTGCCAGCAGCCTTTTCGGGGGCGCCACTGAAGCTTTCTTT

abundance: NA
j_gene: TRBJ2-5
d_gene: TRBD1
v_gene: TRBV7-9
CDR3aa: CASRRQGGEETQYF
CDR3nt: TGTGCCAGCAGACGACAGGGCGGTGAGGAGACCCAGTACTTC

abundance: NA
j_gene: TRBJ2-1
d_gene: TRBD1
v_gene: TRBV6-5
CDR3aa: CASSYRGLRNEQFF
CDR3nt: TGTGCCAGCAGTTACAGGGGGCTTAGGAATGAGCAGTTCTTC

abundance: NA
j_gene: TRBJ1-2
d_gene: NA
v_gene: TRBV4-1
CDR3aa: CASSQDRGGDYGYTF
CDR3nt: TGCGCCAGCAGCCAAGATCGGGGCGGGGACTATGGCTACACCTTC

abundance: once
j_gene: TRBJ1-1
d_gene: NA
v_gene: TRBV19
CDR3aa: CASSIGGNTEAFF
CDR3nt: TGTGCCAGTAGTATAGGGGGGAACACTGAAGCTTTCTTT

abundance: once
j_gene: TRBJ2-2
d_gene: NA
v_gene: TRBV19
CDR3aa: CASSIPGTGELFF
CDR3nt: TGTGCCAGTAGTATCCCGGGGACCGGGGAGCTGTTTTTT

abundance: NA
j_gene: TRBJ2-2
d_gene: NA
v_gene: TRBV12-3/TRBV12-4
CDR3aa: CASSSRRTGELFF
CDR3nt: TGTGCCAGCAGTTCCAGGAGAACCGGGGAGCTGTTTTTT

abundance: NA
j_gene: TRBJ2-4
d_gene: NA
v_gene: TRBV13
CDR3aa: CASSFGQVQNIQYF
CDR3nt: TGTGCCAGCAGCTTCGGGCAGGTTCAAAACATTCAGTACTTC

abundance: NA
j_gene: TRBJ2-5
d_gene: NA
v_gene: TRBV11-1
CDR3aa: CASSFWETQETQYF
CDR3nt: TGTGCCAGCAGCTTCTGGGAGACCCAAGAGACCCAGTACTTC

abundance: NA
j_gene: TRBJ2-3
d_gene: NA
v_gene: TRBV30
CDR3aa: CAWSMTVPTQYF
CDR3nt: TGTGCCTGGAGTATGACAGTTCCTACGCAGTATTTT

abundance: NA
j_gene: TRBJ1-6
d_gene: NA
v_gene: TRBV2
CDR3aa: CASSEGTENSPLHF
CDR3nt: TGTGCCAGCAGTGAAGGGACAGAAAATTCACCCCTCCACTTT

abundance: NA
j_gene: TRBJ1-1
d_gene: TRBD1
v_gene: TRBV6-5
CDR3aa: CASSTELGQGAFF
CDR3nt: TGTGCCAGCAGTACTGAACTCGGACAGGGGGCTTTCTTT

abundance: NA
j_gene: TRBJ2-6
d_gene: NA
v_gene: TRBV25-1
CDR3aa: CASLSGANVLTF
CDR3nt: TGTGCCAGCCTCTCTGGGGCCAACGTCCTGACTTTC

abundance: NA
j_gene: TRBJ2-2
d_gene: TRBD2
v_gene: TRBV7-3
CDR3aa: CASSHTGLAGNTGELFF
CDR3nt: TGTGCCAGCAGCCACACGGGACTAGCGGGAAACACCGGGGAGCTGTTTTTT

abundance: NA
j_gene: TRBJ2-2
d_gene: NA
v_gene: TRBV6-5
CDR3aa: CASSYSGGTGELFF
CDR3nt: TGTGCCAGCAGTTACTCAGGGGGCACCGGGGAGCTGTTTTTT

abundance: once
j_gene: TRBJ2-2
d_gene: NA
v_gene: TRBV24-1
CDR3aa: CATRPTDRPGELFF
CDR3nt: TGTGCCACCAGACCAACAGACAGACCCGGGGAGCTGTTTTTT

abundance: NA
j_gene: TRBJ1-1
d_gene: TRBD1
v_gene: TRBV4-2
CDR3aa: CASSPPVDRGRRGTEAFF
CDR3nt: TGTGCCAGCAGCCCTCCCGTTGACAGGGGGCGCCGAGGCACTGAAGCTTTCTTT

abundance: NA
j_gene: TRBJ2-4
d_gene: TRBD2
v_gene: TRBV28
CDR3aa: CASSLWTSGRVLAKNIQYF
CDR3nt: TGTGCCAGCAGTTTATGGACTAGCGGGAGGGTACTAGCCAAAAACATTCAGTACTTC

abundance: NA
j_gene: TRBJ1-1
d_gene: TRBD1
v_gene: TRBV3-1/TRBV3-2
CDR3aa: CASSPATSFLLPDREWGAFF
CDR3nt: TGTGCCAGCAGCCCTGCTACGTCTTTTCTCCTACCGGACAGGGAATGGGGAGCTTTCTTT

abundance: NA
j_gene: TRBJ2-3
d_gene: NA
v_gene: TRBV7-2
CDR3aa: CASSLVTRGSDTQYF
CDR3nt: TGTGCCAGCAGCTTAGTTACGCGGGGATCAGATACGCAGTATTTT

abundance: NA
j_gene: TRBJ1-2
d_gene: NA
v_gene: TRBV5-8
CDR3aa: CASNHRDNYGYTF
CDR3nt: TGTGCCAGCAACCACAGGGATAACTATGGCTACACCTTC

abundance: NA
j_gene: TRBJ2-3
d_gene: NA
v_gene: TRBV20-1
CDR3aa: CSASNFQGTTDTQYF
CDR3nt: TGCAGTGCTAGTAACTTCCAGGGGACCACAGATACGCAGTATTTT

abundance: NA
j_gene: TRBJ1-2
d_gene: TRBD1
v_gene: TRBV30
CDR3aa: CAWSRTGRDHGYTF
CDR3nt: TGTGCCTGGAGCCGGACAGGTCGGGACCATGGCTACACCTTC

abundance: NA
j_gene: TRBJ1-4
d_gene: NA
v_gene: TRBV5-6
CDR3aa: CASSAKGELREKLFF
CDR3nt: TGTGCCAGCAGCGCAAAGGGGGAGTTGCGGGAAAAACTGTTTTTT

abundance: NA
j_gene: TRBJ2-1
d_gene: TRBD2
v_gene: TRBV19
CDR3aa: CATRRGSRDEQFF
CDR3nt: TGTGCCACCCGGCGCGGGAGTCGGGATGAGCAGTTCTTC

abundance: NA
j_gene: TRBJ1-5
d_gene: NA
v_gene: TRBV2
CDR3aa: CASSRTPNQPQHF
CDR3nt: TGTGCCAGCAGCCGGACACCTAATCAGCCCCAGCATTTT

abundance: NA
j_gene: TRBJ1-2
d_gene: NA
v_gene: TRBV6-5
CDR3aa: CASSYTRALRGYTF
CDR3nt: TGTGCCAGCAGTTACACCCGGGCTCTAAGGGGCTACACCTTC

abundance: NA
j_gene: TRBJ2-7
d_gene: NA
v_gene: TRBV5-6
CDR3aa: CASSEGAGLPQEQYF
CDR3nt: TGTGCCAGCAGCGAGGGCGCGGGGCTGCCCCAAGAGCAGTACTTC

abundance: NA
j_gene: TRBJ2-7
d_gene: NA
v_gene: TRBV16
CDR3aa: CASSQTSGSLLSYEQYF
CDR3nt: TGTGCCAGCAGCCAAACCTCGGGATCCCTTCTATCCTACGAGCAGTACTTC

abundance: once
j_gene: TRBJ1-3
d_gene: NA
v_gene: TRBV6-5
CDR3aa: CASSPASSGNTIYF
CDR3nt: TGTGCCAGCAGTCCCGCCAGCTCTGGAAACACCATATATTTT

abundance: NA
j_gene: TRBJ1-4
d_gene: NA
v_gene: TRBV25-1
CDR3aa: CASSVAGFNEKLFF
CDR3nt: TGTGCCAGCAGTGTGGCAGGATTTAATGAAAAACTGTTTTTT

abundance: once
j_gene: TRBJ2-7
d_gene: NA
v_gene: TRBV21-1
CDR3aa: CASSTGTRPYEQYF
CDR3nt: TGTGCCAGCAGCACCGGGACTAGGCCCTACGAGCAGTACTTC